What follows is one TCR beta chain and its context. The source of the sample is a study of technical replicates of blood from several donors. The length of the CDR3 is 15 residues. V was clipped by 0 bases and J by 3 bases; unmatched bases: 0. Germline CDR1 and CDR2: SGHTS and YDEGEE. Assay used: immunoSEQ multiplex PCR; TCRdb lists only in-frame clones, some missing. The sample includes about 97,000 clones, 96% seen only once; the top ten take 0.2% to 0.25%. This chain uses TRBV5-8 with TRBJ2-6; 7 bases align to TRBD1. The sequence was collected from a human donor in good health. The sample taken for sequencing was T cells isolated from PBMCs. The CDR3 DNA reads TGTGCCAGCAGCTTGGGACAGGGTGGGGCCAACGTCCTGACTTTC. Its translation: CASSLGQGGANVLTF.